What follows describes a single T cell receptor beta chain. The junction and the germline gene differ at one end; a read error may be behind it. Without any cell sorting, roughly 18-30 mg of bulk tissue yielded co-extracted RNA and DNA. The template, about 550 ng total RNA, yielded TCR beta cDNA made with a constant-region primer. Each TCR beta library was derived from three nested multiplex PCR rounds that employed slightly modified ARM-PCR. It was with TRBV1-TRBV30 forward primers and a C-beta reverse primer that the first two PCR rounds were run, at roughly 10 cycles each. TCRdb re-called the multiplex PCR reads with MiXCR, one entry per CDR3 protein. The table has 100,000 to 150,000 distinct CDR3 sequences, around 60% seen once. This sample was included in a study of tumor-infiltrating lymphocytes in primary liver carcinoma. This CDR3 region has 15 residues. Germline V lookup: CDR1 SGHAT, CDR2 FQNNGV.

The receptor's source is a woman aged 60-75 years with primary liver carcinoma and hepatitis B virus infection. The chain is built from TRBV11-2 and TRBJ2-2; unclear D gene. The specimen was liver tumor tissue from sampling region 3. Sample subset: tumor region T3, left-lateral pole. The DNA for the CDR3 is TGCGCCAGCAGCCCTCAGCAAGGACCGGCCGGGGAGCTGTTTTTT. It encodes CASSPQQGPAGELFF.